Each of the 32 T cell receptor beta chains below was sequenced from the same sample in a study of blood T cell repertoires in COVID-19. TCRdb's table, derived via immunoSEQ multiplex PCR, lists solely in-frame clones and lacks some. In the table there are 50,000 to 80,000 clones, approximately 80% of which are singletons. Sequencing was performed on peripheral blood. These receptors all come from a man aged 55-75 years with COVID-19, enrolled during active disease.

The V gene is TRBV19, the J gene TRBJ1-5; D unresolved. V lost 10 bases and J lost 3, with 16 bases in between. CDR3 size: 14 residues. CDR1 LNHDA and CDR2 SQIVND come from the germline V gene (reference sequence). As DNA, the CDR3 is TGTGCCAACTTAATCCCCGGGGTCAATCAGCCCCAGCATTTT. Amino acids: CANLIPGVNQPQHF.

The chain recombines TRBV28 with TRBJ2-1, with D perhaps TRBD2 (5 bases). V dropped 3 bases and J dropped 10 bases, with 13 bases sitting between them. This CDR3 comprises 13 residues. The germline gives CDR1 MDHEN, CDR2 SYDVKM. The CDR3 protein is CASSFTRVREQFF. The CDR3 DNA reads as TGTGCCAGCAGTTTCACTAGAGTAAGAGAGCAGTTCTTC.

CDR3 amino acids: CASSSGQGGSPQHF. The DNA of the CDR3 is TGTGCCAGCAGTTCGGGACAGGGCGGTTCGCCCCAGCATTTT. J is TRBJ1-5 and V is TRBV6-5; 9 nucleotides line up with TRBD1. The CDR3 covers 14 residues. Germline V lookup: CDR1 MNHEY, CDR2 SVGAGI. Germline trimming cut 4 bases from V and 9 bases from J; bases unmatched to any gene: 7.

V gene TRBV5-1 combines with J gene TRBJ2-2; D gene ambiguous. The CDR3 is 15 amino acids. CDR1 is SGHRS and CDR2 is YFSETQ in the germline V gene. V was clipped by 4 bases and J by 0 bases, with 10 bases between them. The CDR3 DNA is TGCGCCAGCAGCCTATCTATCTCGAACACCGGGGAGCTGTTTTTT. Translation: CASSLSISNTGELFF.

The V gene is TRBV5-1, the J gene TRBJ2-3; 9 nucleotides line up with TRBD1. The V gene end was trimmed by 7 bases and the J gene end by 5 bases; junction bases not matched to a gene: 11. This CDR3 has 15 amino acids. Per the germline V gene, CDR1 is SGHRS and CDR2 is YFSETQ. The CDR3 DNA is TGCGCCAGCTCTCAACAGGGGGCTAGGGAAGATACGCAGTATTTT. This sequence encodes CASSQQGAREDTQYF.

V and J are TRBV9 and TRBJ1-6; a weak D match, TRBD1 (5 bases). There are 16 residues in the CDR3. V dropped 10 bases and J dropped 0 bases, with 17 bases sitting between them. The germline CDR1 and CDR2 sequences are SGDLS and YYNGEE. CDR3 sequence: CAGPGLFVSYNSPLHF. The CDR3 DNA reads as TGTGCCGGCCCGGGACTCTTCGTCTCCTATAATTCACCCCTCCACTTT.

This chain joins TRBV5-1 and TRBJ1-2, with 8 bases that match TRBD1. The germline CDR1 and CDR2 sequences are SGHRS and YFSETQ. The length of the CDR3 is 13 residues. V shed 3 bases, J shed 4 bases, and the junction held 2 bases outside the gene matches. DNA of the CDR3: TGCGCCAGCAGCTCGACAGGGGCCTATGGCTACACCTTC. It translates to CASSSTGAYGYTF. Variable domain in full (rest from reference TRBV5-1 and TRBJ1-2): KAGVTQTPRYLIKTRGQQVTLSCSPISGHRSVSWYQQTPGQGLQFLFEYFSETQRNKGNFPGRFSGRQFSNSRSEMNVSTLELGDSALYLCASSSTGAYGYTFGSGTRLTVV.

This chain links TRBV25-1 with TRBJ1-2; 10 bases map to TRBD1. The CDR3 loop spans 17 amino acids. Germline V gene sequence: CDR1 MGHDK, CDR2 SYGVNS. V shed 2 bases and J 1 base; nucleotides not matched to a gene: 7. As DNA, the CDR3 is TGTGCCAGCAGTGAACCGGGACAGGGGTTAGGTAACTATGGCTACACCTTC. It is translated as CASSEPGQGLGNYGYTF.

Judged by abundance, this clone is medium-sized (0.01 to 0.1%). This chain uses TRBV9 with TRBJ1-5, with a tentative D call TRBD1 (5 bases). There are 12 residues in the CDR3. CDR1 SGDLS and CDR2 YYNGEE come from the germline V gene. V was trimmed by 0 bases and J by 11 bases, leaving 9 bases between them. CDR3 loop: CASSVGEGAQHF. The CDR3 DNA reads TGTGCCAGCAGCGTAGGGGAAGGGGCCCAGCATTTT.

In nucleotides, the CDR3 is TGTGCCAGCACCCGTAGACAGGTGATCAACACCGGGGAGCTGTTTTTT. Its protein is CASTRRQVINTGELFF. The chain carries TRBV27 and TRBJ2-2; perhaps TRBD1 as D (6 bases). Germline assignment: CDR1 MNHEY and CDR2 SMNVEV (reference sequence). This CDR3 comprises 16 residues. V shed 7 bases and J shed 2 bases, with 17 bases lying between them.

The gene calls are TRBV5-1 and TRBJ2-7; D is possibly TRBD2 (5 bases). V was cut by 3 bases and J by 5 bases, with 9 bases left in between. In germline, CDR1 is SGHRS, CDR2 YFSETQ. The CDR3 is 12 amino acids. CDR3: CASSWRRDEQYF. CDR3 sequence (DNA): TGCGCCAGCAGCTGGAGGAGAGACGAGCAGTACTTC.

This clone was counted between two and nine times. In DNA form, the CDR3 reads TGTGCCAGCAGCTTAGATAGGGCAGGGGACGGCTACACCTTC. It specifies CASSLDRAGDGYTF. The chain recombines TRBV11-2 with TRBJ1-2; D perhaps matches TRBD1 (6 bases). V dropped 0 bases and J dropped 8 bases, with 13 bases sitting between them. CDR3 length: 14 amino acids. Germline V gene data show CDR1 as SGHAT and CDR2 as FQNNGV.

The rearrangement uses TRBV10-3 and TRBJ2-7, with a possible D match to TRBD2 (5 bases). The CDR3 contains 12 residues. V lost 6 bases and J 5 bases, leaving 11 bases between the germline ends. Looked up from germline, CDR1 is ENHRY and CDR2 is SYGVKD. The CDR3 sequence: CAISLRGNEQYF. CDR3 bases: TGTGCCATCAGCCTTCGGGGTAACGAGCAGTACTTC.

This sequence joins TRBV2 and TRBJ2-5; 7 nucleotides align to TRBD2. J lost 3 bases, V lost 7 bases, and 8 bases had no gene match. This CDR3 has 14 residues. The germline CDR1 and CDR2 sequences are SNHLY and FYNNEI. The CDR3 DNA is TGTGCCAGCAAGAAATGGGGGGGAAAAGAGACCCAGTACTTC. It translates to CASKKWGGKETQYF.

The V gene is TRBV6-5, the J gene TRBJ2-5, with D possibly TRBD1 on 6 matching bases. The CDR3 length is 11 residues. Germline V gives CDR1 MNHEY, CDR2 SVGAGI. Trimming stripped 8 bases from V and 5 bases from J, with 9 bases between. The CDR3 nucleotides read TGTGCCAGCCGACAGGTGGAGACCCAGTACTTC. Translation: CASRQVETQYF.

The V call is TRBV10-1, the J call TRBJ2-2, with D tentatively TRBD2 (6 bases). Germline-derived CDR1 and CDR2 are WNHNN and SYGVQD (reference sequence). The CDR3 totals 16 residues. V dropped 0 bases and J dropped 3 bases, with 11 bases sitting between them. In DNA, the CDR3 is TGCGCCAGCAGTGAGTCGCCGGGACTCCACACCGGGGAGCTGTTTTTT. Protein sequence: CASSESPGLHTGELFF.

This chain links TRBV19 with TRBJ2-3, with 8 nucleotides matching TRBD1. Germline V CDR1 and CDR2: LNHDA, SQIVND (reference sequence). The CDR3 extends over 19 amino acids. V gave up 3 bases and J gave up 4 bases; unmatched junction bases: 18. CDR3 DNA: TGTGCCAGTAGTATTCTTGGGCGGCGTGGACAGGGTTTCTCAGATACGCAGTATTTT. This encodes CASSILGRRGQGFSDTQYF.

The J gene is TRBJ2-3, the V gene TRBV9; TRBD2 matches 9 bases. Trimming cost V 3 bases and J 1 base; bases outside gene matches: 0. The CDR3 has 14 residues. CDR1 SGDLS and CDR2 YYNGEE come from the germline V gene. The CDR3, as DNA: TGTGCCAGCAGCGCTAGCGGGGGCACAGATACGCAGTATTTT. The encoded protein is CASSASGGTDTQYF.

The chain employs TRBV7-9 and TRBJ2-7; D remains ambiguous. The length of the CDR3 is 12 residues. V dropped 5 bases and J dropped 8 bases, with 13 bases sitting between them. The germline V gene encodes CDR1 SEHNR and CDR2 FQNEAQ (reference sequence). CDR3 region: CASSPQAAKQYF. CDR3 coding DNA: TGTGCCAGCAGCCCCCAGGCCGCGAAGCAGTACTTC.

This sequence joins TRBV19 and TRBJ1-1, with D possibly matching TRBD1 (6 bases). Germline V CDR1 and CDR2: LNHDA, SQIVND (reference sequence). CDR3 size: 17 residues. V lost 7 bases, J lost 7 bases, and 28 bases lay in between. The CDR3 region is CASKRQGISSLGVEAFF. The DNA of the CDR3 is TGTGCCAGTAAGAGGCAGGGGATTTCCTCCCTCGGGGTTGAAGCTTTCTTT. The full variable domain, with the rest looked up from reference TRBV19 and TRBJ1-1, is DGGITQSPKYLFRKEGQNVTLSCEQNLNHDAMYWYRQDPGQGLRLIYYSQIVNDFQKGDIAEGYSVSREKKESFPLTVTSAQKNPTAFYLCASKRQGISSLGVEAFFGQGTRLTVV.

The V gene is TRBV7-2, the J gene TRBJ2-7; 8 bases are shared with TRBD2. The junction had 8 bases not matched to a gene; V was cut back by 5 bases and J by 2 bases. Germline-derived CDR1 and CDR2 are SGHTA and FQGNSA. The CDR3 runs to 15 residues. CDR3 nucleotide sequence: TGTGCCAGCAGCCTAAGGACTAGCCCTACCTACGAGCAGTACTTC. Its translation: CASSLRTSPTYEQYF.

The V and J genes are TRBV9 and TRBJ2-3; 9 bases align to TRBD2. The CDR3 sequence is 15 residues long. Germline CDR1 SGDLS, CDR2 YYNGEE. V shed 6 bases, J shed 6 bases, and the junction held 11 bases outside the gene matches. The CDR3 DNA sequence: TGTGCCAGCACCTATCTGGCGGGGGGGCCGGATACGCAGTATTTT. Protein sequence: CASTYLAGGPDTQYF. The entire variable domain, with the rest obtained from reference TRBV9 and TRBJ2-3, is as follows: DSGVTQTPKHLITATGQRVTLRCSPRSGDLSVYWYQQSLDQGLQFLIQYYNGEERAKGNILERFSAQQFPDLHSELNLSSLELGDSALYFCASTYLAGGPDTQYFGPGTRLTVL.

This chain uses TRBV6-5 with TRBJ2-2; unclear D gene. V lost 8 bases and J lost 0, with 4 bases in between. CDR1 and CDR2 from the germline V gene are MNHEY and SVGAGI. The CDR3 sequence is 12 residues long. The CDR3 DNA sequence: TGTGCCAGCCTAACGAACACCGGGGAGCTGTTTTTT. Translated: CASLTNTGELFF.

The CDR3 spells CSVDAFGQSNTEAFF. CDR3 coding DNA: TGCAGCGTTGATGCCTTTGGACAGTCGAACACTGAAGCTTTCTTT. This chain links TRBV29-1 with TRBJ1-1; D is possibly TRBD1 (6 bases). The germline V and J ends were trimmed by 3 bases and 1 base, with 15 bases remaining between them. CDR1 and CDR2 (germline): SQVTM, ANQGSEA. The CDR3 sequence is 15 residues long.

The V call is TRBV5-6, the J call TRBJ1-3; D not certain. The length of the CDR3 is 17 residues. The germline gives CDR1 SGHDT, CDR2 YYEEEE. The V end was cut by 1 base, the J end by 4 bases, with 18 bases between. The CDR3 loop is CASSLFMLHSGGNTIYF. The DNA for the CDR3 is TGTGCCAGCAGCTTGTTCATGCTCCACAGCGGGGGAAACACCATATATTTT.

The CDR3 loop is CSVSTPETQYF. CDR3 nucleotides: TGCAGCGTTTCTACCCCAGAGACCCAGTACTTC. This chain uses TRBV29-1 with TRBJ2-5; D is unresolved. Germline V lookup: CDR1 SQVTM, CDR2 ANQGSEA. The CDR3 covers 11 residues. Trimming stripped 5 bases from V and 4 bases from J, with 8 bases between.

This sequence joins TRBV11-1 and TRBJ2-7, with 8 bases matching TRBD2. Per the germline V gene, CDR1 is SGHAT and CDR2 is FQDESV (reference sequence). The V gene end was trimmed by 3 bases and the J gene end by 0 bases; junction bases not matched to a gene: 4. The length of the CDR3 is 15 residues. The CDR3 spells CASSFGLASSYEQYF. CDR3 DNA: TGTGCCAGCAGCTTCGGACTAGCCAGCTCCTACGAGCAGTACTTC.

V and J are TRBV11-2 and TRBJ2-5, with TRBD2 matching over 15 bases. V lost 3 bases and J lost 2; bases outside the gene matches: 4. The germline V gene encodes CDR1 SGHAT and CDR2 FQNNGV. CDR3 size: 17 residues. Here the CDR3 reads CASSLGLAGGYQETQYF. The CDR3 nucleotides are TGTGCCAGCAGCTTGGGACTAGCGGGAGGTTATCAAGAGACCCAGTACTTC.

The chain has TRBV4-2 and TRBJ2-2, with 14 bases lining up with TRBD2. Germline loops: CDR1 LGHNA, CDR2 YNFKEQ. J was trimmed by 5 bases and V by 2 bases; bases with no gene match: 13. The CDR3 extends over 20 amino acids. DNA of the CDR3: TGTGCCAGCAGCCAACCAAAAAGGACTAGCGGGGGGCCGCGTACCGGGGAGCTGTTTTTT. It yields the protein CASSQPKRTSGGPRTGELFF.

This chain links TRBV27 with TRBJ2-5; 12 bases match TRBD1. The CDR3 length is 15 residues. The junction had 9 bases not matched to a gene; V was cut back by 8 bases and J by 5 bases. The germline gives CDR1 MNHEY, CDR2 SMNVEV (reference sequence). The CDR3 sequence: CASSTGTGGVETQYF. The CDR3, as DNA: TGTGCCAGCTCGACGGGGACAGGGGGCGTTGAGACCCAGTACTTC.

The chain employs TRBV12-1 and TRBJ1-5; TRBD1, the table's D call, was not compared with the DNA. TRBV12-1 is reported as a pseudogene. The CDR3 contains 12 residues. CDR3 protein: CANQGLHQPQHF. DNA of the CDR3: TGTGCCAACCAGGGGTTGCATCAGCCCCAGCATTTT.

V gene TRBV27 combines with J gene TRBJ2-1, with 9 bases identical to TRBD1. Germline V gene data show CDR1 as MNHEY and CDR2 as SMNVEV (reference sequence). This CDR3 contains 16 residues. V lost 0 bases, J lost 4 bases, and 4 bases stayed unmatched. The CDR3 here is CASSLSGQGEYNEQFF. Written as DNA, the CDR3 is TGTGCCAGCAGTTTATCGGGACAGGGCGAATACAATGAGCAGTTCTTC.